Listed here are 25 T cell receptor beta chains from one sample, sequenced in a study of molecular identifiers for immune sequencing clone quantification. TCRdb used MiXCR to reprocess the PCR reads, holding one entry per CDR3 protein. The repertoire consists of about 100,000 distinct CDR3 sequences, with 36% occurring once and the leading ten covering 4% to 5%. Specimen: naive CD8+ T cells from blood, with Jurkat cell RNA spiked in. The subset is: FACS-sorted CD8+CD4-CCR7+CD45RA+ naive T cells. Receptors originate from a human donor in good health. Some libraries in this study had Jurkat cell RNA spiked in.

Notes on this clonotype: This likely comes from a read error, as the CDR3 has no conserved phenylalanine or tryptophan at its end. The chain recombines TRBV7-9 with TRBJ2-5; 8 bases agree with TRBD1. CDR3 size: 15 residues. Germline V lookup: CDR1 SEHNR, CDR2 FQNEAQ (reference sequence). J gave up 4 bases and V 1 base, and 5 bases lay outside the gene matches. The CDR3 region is CASSLVDRVGETQYS. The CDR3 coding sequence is TGTGCCAGCAGCTTAGTGGACAGGGTAGGAGAGACCCAGTACTCC.

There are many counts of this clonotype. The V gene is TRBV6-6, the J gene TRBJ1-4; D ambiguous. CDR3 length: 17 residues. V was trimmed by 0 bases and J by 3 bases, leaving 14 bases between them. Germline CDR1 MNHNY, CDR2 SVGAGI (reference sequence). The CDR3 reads CASSYSTQAGANEKLFF. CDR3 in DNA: TGTGCCAGCAGTTACTCCACCCAGGCAGGCGCTAATGAAAAACTGTTTTTT.

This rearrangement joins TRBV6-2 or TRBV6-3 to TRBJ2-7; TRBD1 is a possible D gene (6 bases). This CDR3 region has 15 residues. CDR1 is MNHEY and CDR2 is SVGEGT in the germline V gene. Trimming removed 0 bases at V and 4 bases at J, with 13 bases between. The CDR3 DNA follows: TGTGCCAGCAGTTACTCTCTCCGGACAGAGTACGAGCAGTACTTC. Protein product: CASSYSLRTEYEQYF.

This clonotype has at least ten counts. CDR3 region: CASSSTEPGSTDTQYF. In DNA form, the CDR3 reads TGTGCCAGCAGCTCAACCGAACCGGGGAGCACAGATACGCAGTATTTT. The V call is TRBV7-8, the J call TRBJ2-3; weak D call: TRBD2 (5 bases). V was trimmed by 4 bases and J by 0 bases, leaving 14 bases between them. Germline V gene lookup returns CDR1 SGHVS and CDR2 FQNEAQ. The CDR3 extends over 16 amino acids.

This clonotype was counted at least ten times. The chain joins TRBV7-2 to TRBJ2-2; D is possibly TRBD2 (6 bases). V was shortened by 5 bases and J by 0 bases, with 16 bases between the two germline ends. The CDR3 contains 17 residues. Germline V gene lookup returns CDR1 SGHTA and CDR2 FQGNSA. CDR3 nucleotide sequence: TGTGCCAGCAGCACCCTGACTAGTGCCCCGAACACCGGGGAGCTGTTTTTT. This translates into CASSTLTSAPNTGELFF.

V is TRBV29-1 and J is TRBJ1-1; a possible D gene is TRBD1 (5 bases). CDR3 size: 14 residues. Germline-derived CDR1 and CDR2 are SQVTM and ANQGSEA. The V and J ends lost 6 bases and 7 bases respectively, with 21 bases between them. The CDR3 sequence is CSVEGWGRVGEAFF. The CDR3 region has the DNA TGCAGCGTAGAGGGGTGGGGCCGGGTGGGTGAAGCTTTCTTT.

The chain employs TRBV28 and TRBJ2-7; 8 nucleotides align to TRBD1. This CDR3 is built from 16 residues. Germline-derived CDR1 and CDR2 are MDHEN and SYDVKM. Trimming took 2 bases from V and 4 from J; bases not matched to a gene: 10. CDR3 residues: CASSLIEDRVRYEQYF. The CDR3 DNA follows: TGTGCCAGCAGTTTAATTGAGGACAGGGTGAGGTACGAGCAGTACTTC.

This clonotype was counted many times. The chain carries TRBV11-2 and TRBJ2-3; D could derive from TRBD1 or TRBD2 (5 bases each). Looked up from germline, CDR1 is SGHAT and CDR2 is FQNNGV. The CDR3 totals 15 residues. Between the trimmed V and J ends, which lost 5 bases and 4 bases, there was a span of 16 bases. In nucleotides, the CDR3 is TGTGCCAGCAGCCCTGGCCGGGGCCCCCCAGATACGCAGTATTTT. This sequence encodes CASSPGRGPPDTQYF.

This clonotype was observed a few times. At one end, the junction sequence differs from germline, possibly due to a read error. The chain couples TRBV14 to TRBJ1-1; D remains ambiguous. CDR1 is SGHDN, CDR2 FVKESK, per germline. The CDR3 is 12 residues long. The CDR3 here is CASSQVTQPSSF. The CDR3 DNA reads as TGTGCCAGCAGCCAAGTAACACAGCCTAGCTCCTTT.

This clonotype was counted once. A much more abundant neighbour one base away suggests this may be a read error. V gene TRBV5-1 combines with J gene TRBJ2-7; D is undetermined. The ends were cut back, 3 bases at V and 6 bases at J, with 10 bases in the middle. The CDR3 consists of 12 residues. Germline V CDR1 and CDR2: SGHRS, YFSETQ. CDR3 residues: CASSWVGTEQYF. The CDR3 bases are TGCGCCAGCAGCTGGGTTGGTACCGAGCAGTACTTC.

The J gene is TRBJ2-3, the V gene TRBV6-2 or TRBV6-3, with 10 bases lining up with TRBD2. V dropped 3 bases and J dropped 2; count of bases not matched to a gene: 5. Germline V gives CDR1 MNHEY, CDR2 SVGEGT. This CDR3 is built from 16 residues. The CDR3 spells CASSYQLAGNTDTQYF. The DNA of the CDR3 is TGTGCCAGCAGTTATCAACTAGCGGGAAACACAGATACGCAGTATTTT.

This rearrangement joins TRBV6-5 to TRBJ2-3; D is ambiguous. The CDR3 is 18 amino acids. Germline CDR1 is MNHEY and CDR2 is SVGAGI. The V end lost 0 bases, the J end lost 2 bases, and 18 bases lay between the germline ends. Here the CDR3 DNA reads TGTGCCAGCAGTTACTCGTCCATTGCGGATACGATCACAGATACGCAGTATTTT. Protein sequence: CASSYSSIADTITDTQYF.

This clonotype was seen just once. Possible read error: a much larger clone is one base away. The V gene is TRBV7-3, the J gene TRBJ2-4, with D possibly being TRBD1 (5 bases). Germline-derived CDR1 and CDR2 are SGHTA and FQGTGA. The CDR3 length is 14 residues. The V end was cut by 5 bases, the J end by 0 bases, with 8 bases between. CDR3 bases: TGTGCCAGCAGCCCGGACAAAGCCAAAAACATTCAGTACTTC. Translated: CASSPDKAKNIQYF.

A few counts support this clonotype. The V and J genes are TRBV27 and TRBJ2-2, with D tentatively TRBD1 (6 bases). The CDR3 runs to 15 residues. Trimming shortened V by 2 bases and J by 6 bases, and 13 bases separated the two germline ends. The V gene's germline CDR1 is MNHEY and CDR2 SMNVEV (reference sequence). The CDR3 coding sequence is TGTGCCAGCAGTTTAGGAAACAGGGTGGCCGGGGAGCTGTTTTTT. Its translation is CASSLGNRVAGELFF.

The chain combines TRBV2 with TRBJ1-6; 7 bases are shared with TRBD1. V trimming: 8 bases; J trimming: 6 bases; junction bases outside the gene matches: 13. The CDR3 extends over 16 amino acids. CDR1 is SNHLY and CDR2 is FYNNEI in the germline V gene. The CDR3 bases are TGTGCCAGCCGAAGAGACAGGGTGACTGCTAATTCACCCCTCCACTTT. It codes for CASRRDRVTANSPLHF.

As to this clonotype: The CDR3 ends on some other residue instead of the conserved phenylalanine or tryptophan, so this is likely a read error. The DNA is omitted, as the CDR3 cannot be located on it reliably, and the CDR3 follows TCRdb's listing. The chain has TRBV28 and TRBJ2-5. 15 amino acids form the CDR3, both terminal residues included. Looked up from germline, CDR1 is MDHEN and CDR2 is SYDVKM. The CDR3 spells CASSSGSTWEETQHI.

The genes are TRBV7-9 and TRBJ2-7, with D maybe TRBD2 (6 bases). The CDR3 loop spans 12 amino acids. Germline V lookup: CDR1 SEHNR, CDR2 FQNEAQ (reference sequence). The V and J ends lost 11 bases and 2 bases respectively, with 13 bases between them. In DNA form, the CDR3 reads TGTGCCCTAGGGAGGTCGACCTACGAGCAGTACTTC. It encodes CALGRSTYEQYF.

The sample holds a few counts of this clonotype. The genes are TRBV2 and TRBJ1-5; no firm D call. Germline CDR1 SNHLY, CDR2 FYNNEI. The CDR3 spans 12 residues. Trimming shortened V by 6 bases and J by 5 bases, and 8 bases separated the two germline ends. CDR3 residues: CASRGLDQPQHF. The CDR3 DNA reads TGTGCCAGCAGGGGGTTGGATCAGCCCCAGCATTTT.

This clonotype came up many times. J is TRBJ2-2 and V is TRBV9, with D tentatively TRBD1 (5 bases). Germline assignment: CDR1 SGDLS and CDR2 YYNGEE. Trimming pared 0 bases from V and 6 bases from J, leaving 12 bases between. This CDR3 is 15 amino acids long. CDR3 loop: CASSVASGAAGELFF. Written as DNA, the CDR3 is TGTGCCAGCAGCGTAGCTAGTGGGGCGGCCGGGGAGCTGTTTTTT.

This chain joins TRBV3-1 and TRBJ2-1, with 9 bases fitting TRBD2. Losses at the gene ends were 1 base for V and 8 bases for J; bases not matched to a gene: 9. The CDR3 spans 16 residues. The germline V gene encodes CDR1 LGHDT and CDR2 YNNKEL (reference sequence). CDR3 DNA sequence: TGTGCCAGCAGCCAAGGGGCGCTAGCGGGAAGGGATGAGCAGTTCTTC. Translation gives CASSQGALAGRDEQFF.

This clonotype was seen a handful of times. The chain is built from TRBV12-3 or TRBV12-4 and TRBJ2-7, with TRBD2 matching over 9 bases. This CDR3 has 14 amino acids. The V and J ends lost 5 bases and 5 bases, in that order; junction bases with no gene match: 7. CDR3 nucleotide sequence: TGTGCCAGCAGTCAGACTAGCGGAGGCAACGAGCAGTACTTC. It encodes CASSQTSGGNEQYF.

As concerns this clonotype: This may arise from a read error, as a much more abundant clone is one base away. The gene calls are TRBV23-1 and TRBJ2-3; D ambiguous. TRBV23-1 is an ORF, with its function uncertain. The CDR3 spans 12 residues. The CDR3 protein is CASSQSSDAQYF. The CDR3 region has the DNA TGCGCCAGCAGTCAATCTTCAGATGCGCAGTATTTT.

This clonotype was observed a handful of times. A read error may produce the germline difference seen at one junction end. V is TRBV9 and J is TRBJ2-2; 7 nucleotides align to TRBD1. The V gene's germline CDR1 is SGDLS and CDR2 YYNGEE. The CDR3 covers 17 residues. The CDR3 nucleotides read TGTGCCAGCAGCGCCTACGGGACAGTCCGAAACACCGGTGAGCTGTTTTTT. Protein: CASSAYGTVRNTGELFF.

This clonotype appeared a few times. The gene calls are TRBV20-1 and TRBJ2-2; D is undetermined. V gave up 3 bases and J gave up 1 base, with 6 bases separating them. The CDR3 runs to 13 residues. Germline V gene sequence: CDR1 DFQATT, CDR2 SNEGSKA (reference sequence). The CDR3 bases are TGCAGTGCTAGGAAGGAGAACACCGGGGAGCTGTTTTTT. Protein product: CSARKENTGELFF.

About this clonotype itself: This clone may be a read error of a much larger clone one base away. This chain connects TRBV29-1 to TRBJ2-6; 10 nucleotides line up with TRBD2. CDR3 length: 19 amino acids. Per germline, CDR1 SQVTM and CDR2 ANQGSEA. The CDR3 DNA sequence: TGCAGCGTTGAAGATCTTCGGACTAGCGGAGCTTCTGGGGCCAACGTCCTGCCTTTC. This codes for CSVEDLRTSGASGANVLPF.